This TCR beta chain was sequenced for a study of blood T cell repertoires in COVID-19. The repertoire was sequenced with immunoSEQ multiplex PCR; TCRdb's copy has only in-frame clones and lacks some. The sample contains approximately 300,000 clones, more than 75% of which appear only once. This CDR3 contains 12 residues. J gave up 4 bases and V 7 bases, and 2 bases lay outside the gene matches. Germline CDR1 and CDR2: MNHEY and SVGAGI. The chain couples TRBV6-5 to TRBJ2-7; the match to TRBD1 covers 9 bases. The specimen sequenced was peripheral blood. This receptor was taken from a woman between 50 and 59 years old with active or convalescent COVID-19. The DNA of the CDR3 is TGTGCCAGCAAACAGGGGGCATACGAGCAGTACTTC. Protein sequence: CASKQGAYEQYF.